The 5 T cell receptor beta chains reported below all come from one sample, sequenced in a study of Graves' ophthalmopathy and Graves' hyperthyroidism. Amplification of TCR beta CDR3 regions used RNA transcripts. An opening RT-PCR round employed HTBI primers and preceded a second-round multiplex PCR. A single record per CDR3 protein comes from TCRdb applying MiXCR to the multiplex PCR reads. The data hold 450,000 to 600,000 distinct CDR3 sequences, with less than 45% observed a single time. Sequenced input: peripheral blood or thyroid tissue (not recorded which). The receptor set was obtained from an adult man with Graves' hyperthyroidism.

This clonotype has more than one count but fewer than ten. This rearrangement joins TRBV29-1 to TRBJ2-1; 11 bases match TRBD2. Trimming at V came to 5 bases and at J to 5 bases, leaving 11 bases not matched to a gene. The CDR3 is 16 amino acids. Germline V gene sequence: CDR1 SQVTM, CDR2 ANQGSEA. CDR3 sequence reads: CSVFISGTSGNNEQFF. The CDR3 DNA reads TGCAGCGTTTTCATATCCGGGACTAGCGGTAACAATGAGCAGTTCTTC.

This clonotype was counted many times. The chain couples TRBV6-6 to TRBJ1-5; 7 bases fit TRBD1. The CDR3 covers 15 residues. Germline V gene data show CDR1 as MNHNY and CDR2 as SVGAGI (reference sequence). V was pared by 5 bases and J by 2 bases, with 6 bases of the junction left unmatched. CDR3 in amino acids: CASSVDRAGNQPQHF. The CDR3 DNA is TGTGCCAGCAGTGTCGACAGGGCGGGCAATCAGCCCCAGCATTTT.

The J gene is TRBJ1-2, the V gene TRBV6-5, with D hard to call. Germline V CDR1 and CDR2: MNHEY, SVGAGI. Trimming removed 6 bases at V and 1 base at J, with 6 bases between. This CDR3 contains 12 residues. The CDR3 sequence: CASRENNYGYTF. As DNA, the CDR3 is TGTGCCAGCAGGGAAAATAACTATGGCTACACCTTC.

This clonotype was picked up many times. The chain employs TRBV10-3 and TRBJ1-3, with D unresolved. The germline gives CDR1 ENHRY, CDR2 SYGVKD. With 6 bases removed from V and 4 bases from J, the gap between germline ends came to 4 bases. This CDR3 is built from 11 residues. CDR3 amino acids: CAISAGNTIYF. The CDR3 nucleotides are TGTGCCATCAGCGCCGGAAACACCATATATTTT.

V is TRBV10-3 and J is TRBJ2-3; 8 bases map to TRBD2. This CDR3 has 19 residues. Per the germline V gene, CDR1 is ENHRY and CDR2 is SYGVKD. The ends lost 0 bases at V and 0 bases at J; junction bases unmatched: 11. The CDR3 DNA is TGTGCCATCAGTGAGTCGGGAATAGCGGGATCCACTAGCACAGATACGCAGTATTTT. Protein sequence: CAISESGIAGSTSTDTQYF.